This T cell receptor beta chain was captured by sequencing in a study of blood T cell repertoires in COVID-19. Assay: immunoSEQ multiplex PCR; the TCRdb copy retains only in-frame clones and omits some. The table records tens of thousands of clones, about 90% of them present only once. Germline CDR1 LGHDT, CDR2 YNNKEL (reference sequence). V lost 6 bases and J lost 6; bases outside the gene matches: 6. The CDR3 covers 15 residues. What was sequenced was peripheral blood. The chain is built from TRBV3-1 (or the pseudogene TRBV3-2) and TRBJ2-1; TRBD2 matches 12 bases. The TCR sequence derives from a woman between 45 and 65 years old with active or convalescent COVID-19. DNA of the CDR3: TGTGCCAGCAGGCCTAGCGGGGGGGCTAGCAATGAGCAGTTCTTC. Translation gives CASRPSGGASNEQFF.